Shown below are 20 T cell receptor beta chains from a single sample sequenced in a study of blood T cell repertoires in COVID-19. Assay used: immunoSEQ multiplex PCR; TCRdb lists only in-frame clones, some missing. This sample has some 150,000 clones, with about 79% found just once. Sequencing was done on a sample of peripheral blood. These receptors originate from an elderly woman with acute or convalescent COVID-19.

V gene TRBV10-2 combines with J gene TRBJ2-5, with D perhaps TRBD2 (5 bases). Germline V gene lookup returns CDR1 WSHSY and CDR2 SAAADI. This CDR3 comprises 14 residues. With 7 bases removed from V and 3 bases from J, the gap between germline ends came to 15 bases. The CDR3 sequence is CASTPSGKEETQYF. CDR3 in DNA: TGCGCCAGCACCCCATCGGGGAAAGAAGAGACCCAGTACTTC.

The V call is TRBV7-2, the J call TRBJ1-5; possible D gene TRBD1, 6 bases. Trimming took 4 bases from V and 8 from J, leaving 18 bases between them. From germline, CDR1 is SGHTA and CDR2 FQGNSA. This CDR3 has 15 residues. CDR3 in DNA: TGTGCCAGCAGCTCACCTGGGACAAGCCAAGAGCCCCAGCATTTT. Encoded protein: CASSSPGTSQEPQHF.

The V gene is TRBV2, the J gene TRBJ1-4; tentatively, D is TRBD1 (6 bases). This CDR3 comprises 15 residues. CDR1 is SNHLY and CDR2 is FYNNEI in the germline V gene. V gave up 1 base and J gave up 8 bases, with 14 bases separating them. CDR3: CASSEGPRGGEKLFF. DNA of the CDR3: TGTGCCAGCAGTGAAGGACCGAGGGGGGGAGAAAAACTGTTTTTT.

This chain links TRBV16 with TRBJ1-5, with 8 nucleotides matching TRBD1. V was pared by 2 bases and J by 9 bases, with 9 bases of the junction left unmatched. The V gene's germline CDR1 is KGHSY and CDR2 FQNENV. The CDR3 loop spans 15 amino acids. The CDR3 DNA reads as TGTGCCAGCAGCCAAACTGGACAGGGCCTCCGGCCCCAGCATTTT. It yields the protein CASSQTGQGLRPQHF.

Here the CDR3 reads CASSFAGRGTEAFF. CDR3 DNA sequence: TGTGCCAGCAGCTTTGCGGGACGGGGCACTGAAGCTTTCTTT. The chain employs TRBV7-2 and TRBJ1-1; a weak D match, TRBD1 (5 bases). The V end lost 3 bases, the J end lost 4 bases, and 12 bases lay between the germline ends. The V gene's germline CDR1 is SGHTA and CDR2 FQGNSA. This CDR3 is built from 14 residues.

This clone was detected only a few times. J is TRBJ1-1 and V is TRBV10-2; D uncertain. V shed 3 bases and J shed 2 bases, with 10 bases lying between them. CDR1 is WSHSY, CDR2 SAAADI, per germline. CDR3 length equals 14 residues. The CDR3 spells CASSEVRINTEAFF. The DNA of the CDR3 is TGCGCCAGCAGTGAAGTCAGAATAAACACTGAAGCTTTCTTT.

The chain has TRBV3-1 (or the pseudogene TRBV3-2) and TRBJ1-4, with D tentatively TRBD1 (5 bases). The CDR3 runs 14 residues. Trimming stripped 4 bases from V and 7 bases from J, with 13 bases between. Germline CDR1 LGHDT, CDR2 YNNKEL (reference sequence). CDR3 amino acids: CASSPLMGGEKLFF. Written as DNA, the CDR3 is TGTGCCAGCAGCCCCCTAATGGGGGGTGAAAAACTGTTTTTT.

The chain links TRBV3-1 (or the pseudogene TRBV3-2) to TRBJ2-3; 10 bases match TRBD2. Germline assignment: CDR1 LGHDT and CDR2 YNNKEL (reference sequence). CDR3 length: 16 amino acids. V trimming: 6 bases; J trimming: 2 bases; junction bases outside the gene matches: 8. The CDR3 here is CASSPFLAGATDTQYF. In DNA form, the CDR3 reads TGTGCCAGCAGTCCTTTCCTAGCGGGGGCCACAGATACGCAGTATTTT.

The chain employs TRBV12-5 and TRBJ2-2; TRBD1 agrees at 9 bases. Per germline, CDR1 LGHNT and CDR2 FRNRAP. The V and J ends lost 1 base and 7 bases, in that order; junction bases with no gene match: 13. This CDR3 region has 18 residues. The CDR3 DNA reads TGTGCTAGTGGTTTGGACCGGTACACAGGGGGCGCGATCGGGGAGCTGTTTTTT. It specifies CASGLDRYTGGAIGELFF.

The CDR3 loop reads CASSPRQVPADPPYGYTF. The CDR3 coding sequence is TGTGCCAGCAGTCCGAGACAAGTTCCTGCAGATCCCCCCTATGGCTACACCTTC. The gene calls are TRBV27 and TRBJ1-2; D call uncertain. V was shortened by 5 bases and J by 4 bases, with 26 bases between the two germline ends. The CDR3 has 18 residues. From germline, CDR1 is MNHEY and CDR2 SMNVEV (reference sequence).

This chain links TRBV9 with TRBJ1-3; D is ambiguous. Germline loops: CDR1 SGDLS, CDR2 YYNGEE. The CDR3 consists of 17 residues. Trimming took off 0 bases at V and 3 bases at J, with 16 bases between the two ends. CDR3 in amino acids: CASSVGLSVGSGNTIYF. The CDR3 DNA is TGTGCCAGCAGCGTAGGTCTCTCGGTAGGGAGTGGAAACACCATATATTTT.

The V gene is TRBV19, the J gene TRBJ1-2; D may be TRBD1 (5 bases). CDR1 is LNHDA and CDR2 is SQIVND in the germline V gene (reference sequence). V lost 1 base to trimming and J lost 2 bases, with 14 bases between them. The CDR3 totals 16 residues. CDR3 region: CASSIGGGRTNYGYTF. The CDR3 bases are TGTGCCAGTAGTATAGGGGGGGGACGTACCAACTATGGCTACACCTTC.

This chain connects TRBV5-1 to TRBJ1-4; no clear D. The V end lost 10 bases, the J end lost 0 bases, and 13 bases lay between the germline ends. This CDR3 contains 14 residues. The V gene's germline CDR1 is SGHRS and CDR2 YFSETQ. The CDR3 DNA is TGCGCCTCATCCCGGGGATCAACTAATGAAAAACTGTTTTTT. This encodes CASSRGSTNEKLFF.

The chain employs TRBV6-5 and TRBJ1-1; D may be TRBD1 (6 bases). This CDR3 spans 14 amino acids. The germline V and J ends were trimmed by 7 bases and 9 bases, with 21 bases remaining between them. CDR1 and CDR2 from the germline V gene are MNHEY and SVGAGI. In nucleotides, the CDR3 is TGTGCCAGCACCGAAGTACAGGGTCTTTCCAAAGCTTTCTTT. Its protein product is CASTEVQGLSKAFF.

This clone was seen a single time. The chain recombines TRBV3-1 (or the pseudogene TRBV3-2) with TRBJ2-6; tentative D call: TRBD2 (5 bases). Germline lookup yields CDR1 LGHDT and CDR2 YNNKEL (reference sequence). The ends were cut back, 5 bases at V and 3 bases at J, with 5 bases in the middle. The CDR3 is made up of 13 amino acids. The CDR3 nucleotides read TGTGCCAGCAGCGCGGGTGGGGCCAACGTCCTGACTTTC. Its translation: CASSAGGANVLTF.

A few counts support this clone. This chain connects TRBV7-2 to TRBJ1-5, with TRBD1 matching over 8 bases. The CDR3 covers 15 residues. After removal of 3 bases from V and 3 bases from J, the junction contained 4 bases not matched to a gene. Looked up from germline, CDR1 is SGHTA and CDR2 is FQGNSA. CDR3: CASSFAGGYNQPQHF. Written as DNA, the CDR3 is TGTGCCAGCAGCTTTGCAGGGGGCTACAATCAGCCCCAGCATTTT.

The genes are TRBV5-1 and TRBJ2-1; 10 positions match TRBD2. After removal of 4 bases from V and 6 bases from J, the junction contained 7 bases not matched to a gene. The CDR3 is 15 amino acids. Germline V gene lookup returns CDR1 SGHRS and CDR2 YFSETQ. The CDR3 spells CASSPRVAGGNEQFF. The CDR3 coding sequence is TGCGCCAGCAGCCCCCGGGTAGCGGGGGGCAATGAGCAGTTCTTC.

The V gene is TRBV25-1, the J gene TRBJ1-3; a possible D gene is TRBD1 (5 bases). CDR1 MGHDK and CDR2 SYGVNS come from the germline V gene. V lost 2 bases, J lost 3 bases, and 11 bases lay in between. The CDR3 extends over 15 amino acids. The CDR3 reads CASSEGGVRGNTIYF. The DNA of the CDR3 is TGTGCCAGCAGTGAAGGGGGGGTCCGTGGAAACACCATATATTTT.

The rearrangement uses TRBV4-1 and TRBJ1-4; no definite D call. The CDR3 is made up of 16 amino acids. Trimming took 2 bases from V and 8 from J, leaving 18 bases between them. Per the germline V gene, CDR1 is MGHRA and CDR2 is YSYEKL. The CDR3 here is CASSQRRLMREEKLFF. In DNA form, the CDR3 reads TGCGCCAGCAGCCAACGACGACTAATGAGAGAGGAAAAACTGTTTTTT.

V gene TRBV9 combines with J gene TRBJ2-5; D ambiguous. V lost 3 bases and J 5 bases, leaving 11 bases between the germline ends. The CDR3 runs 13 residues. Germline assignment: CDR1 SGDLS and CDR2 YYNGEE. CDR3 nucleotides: TGTGCCAGCAGCGGAAACCCTAAGGAGACCCAGTACTTC. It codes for CASSGNPKETQYF.